These T cell receptor beta chains were read from a single sample in a study of identifying expanded T cells in peripheral blood. Clones were read by immunoSEQ multiplex PCR, and TCRdb kept only the in-frame ones, dropping some. This sample has about 85,000 clones, with more than 75% found just once. Sequences were obtained from blood. The receptors originated from a person aged 18-70 years in good health. The CDR3 runs from the conserved cysteine through the conserved F or W. D genes are given only for firm matches. Clone size is not always given. Where it is, it says once, few, many or a class for expanded clones.

j_gene,v_gene,d_gene,abundance,CDR3aa,CDR3nt
TRBJ2-7,TRBV2,TRBD1,NA,CASSPDRVKQYF,TGTGCCAGCAGTCCTGACAGGGTCAAGCAGTACTTC
TRBJ1-2,TRBV7-2,NA,NA,CASSLEVGQPRNYGYTF,TGTGCCAGCAGCTTAGAAGTCGGGCAGCCTCGTAACTATGGCTACACCTTC
TRBJ1-1,TRBV4-2,NA,NA,CASSQDSRDTEAFF,TGTGCCAGCAGCCAAGATTCCCGGGACACTGAAGCTTTCTTT
TRBJ1-2,TRBV29-1,NA,NA,CSVDTYDNYGYTF,TGCAGCGTTGACACCTACGATAACTATGGCTACACCTTC
TRBJ1-4,TRBV7-9,NA,NA,CASSLFQGLTNEKLFF,TGTGCCAGCAGCTTATTCCAGGGGCTCACTAATGAAAAACTGTTTTTT
TRBJ2-1,TRBV5-6,NA,NA,CASSLGRPAYNEQFF,TGTGCCAGCAGCTTGGGCAGACCTGCCTACAATGAGCAGTTCTTC
TRBJ2-1,TRBV7-9,NA,NA,CASSLEAARGHRNEQFF,TGTGCCAGCAGCTTAGAGGCTGCGCGGGGCCACCGGAATGAGCAGTTCTTC
TRBJ1-2,TRBV5-4,NA,NA,CASSLEGYSRGYTF,TGTGCCAGCAGCTTGGAGGGGTATTCGAGAGGCTACACCTTC
TRBJ2-7,TRBV2,NA,NA,CASSELLSYEQYF,TGTGCCAGCAGTGAACTCCTCTCCTACGAGCAGTACTTC
TRBJ2-3,TRBV6-5,NA,NA,CASRRGGSITDTQYF,TGTGCCAGCCGAAGGGGGGGTTCAATCACAGATACGCAGTATTTT
TRBJ2-7,TRBV7-2,NA,NA,CASSSIIDYEQYF,TGTGCCAGCAGCTCTATCATTGACTACGAGCAGTACTTC
TRBJ2-3,TRBV25-1,NA,once,CASSSLHLQGSTDTQYF,TGTGCCAGCAGTTCCCTCCATCTCCAGGGTTCTACAGATACGCAGTATTTT
TRBJ2-7,TRBV4-3,TRBD1,NA,CASSQVWEGTGGYTYEQYF,TGCGCCAGCAGCCAAGTTTGGGAGGGGACAGGGGGGTATACCTACGAGCAGTACTTC
TRBJ2-5,TRBV15,TRBD2,NA,CATSRVRREGETQYF,TGTGCCACCAGCAGAGTAAGGAGGGAGGGGGAGACCCAGTACTTC
TRBJ2-7,TRBV6-1,TRBD1,NA,CASTHRGPNPYEQYF,TGTGCCAGCACCCACAGGGGCCCGAATCCCTACGAGCAGTACTTC
TRBJ1-1,TRBV21-1,NA,NA,CASSKEHYRNLNTEAFF,TGTGCCAGCAGCAAGGAACATTACAGGAATTTGAACACTGAAGCTTTCTTT
TRBJ2-7,TRBV6-5,NA,NA,CASSPRDRSYEQYF,TGTGCCAGCAGCCCGCGGGACCGCTCCTACGAGCAGTACTTC
TRBJ1-2,TRBV6-5,TRBD1,NA,CASSLSRTGSMGYTF,TGTGCCAGCAGTCTCAGCAGGACAGGGTCTATGGGCTACACCTTC
TRBJ2-1,TRBV7-9,NA,NA,CASSLQGGPYNEQFF,TGTGCCAGCAGCTTGCAGGGTGGCCCTTACAATGAGCAGTTCTTC
TRBJ1-1,TRBV18,NA,NA,CASSPGVMENTEAFF,TGTGCCAGCTCACCGGGGGTGATGGAGAACACTGAAGCTTTCTTT
TRBJ1-1,TRBV9,NA,NA,CASSPNVGRGETTEAFF,TGTGCCAGCAGCCCCAATGTCGGGAGGGGAGAAACGACTGAAGCTTTCTTT
TRBJ1-5,TRBV28,TRBD1,NA,CASSGGQNSNQPQHF,TGTGCCAGCAGCGGGGGACAGAATAGCAATCAGCCCCAGCATTTT
TRBJ1-5,TRBV28,NA,NA,CASRYGASPYSNQPQHF,TGTGCCAGCAGATACGGGGCCAGCCCTTATAGCAATCAGCCCCAGCATTTT
TRBJ2-7,TRBV6-4,TRBD1,once,CASSDSGSRLNRGSSYEQYF,TGTGCCAGCAGTGACTCGGGCTCTAGACTTAACAGGGGGAGTTCGTACGAGCAGTACTTC
TRBJ2-7,TRBV7-2,NA,few,CASSPLGYEQYF,TGTGCCAGCAGCCCTCTAGGGTACGAGCAGTACTTC
TRBJ2-7,TRBV7-9,TRBD1,NA,CASSLGGQAYEQYF,TGTGCCAGCAGCTTAGGTGGACAGGCCTACGAGCAGTACTTC
TRBJ2-7,TRBV21-1,NA,NA,CASRNGTKSGQYF,TGTGCCAGCAGGAATGGGACGAAATCAGGCCAGTACTTC
TRBJ2-3,TRBV6-1,NA,few,CASTSDGATDTQYF,TGTGCCAGCACGTCGGATGGGGCCACAGATACGCAGTATTTT
TRBJ1-1,TRBV7-9,NA,NA,CASSHNVGNTEAFF,TGTGCCAGCAGCCATAATGTCGGGAACACTGAAGCTTTCTTT
TRBJ1-1,TRBV7-2,TRBD1,NA,CASSLGQAYTEAFF,TGTGCCAGCAGCCTGGGACAGGCCTACACTGAAGCTTTCTTT
TRBJ2-3,TRBV5-4,TRBD2,NA,CASSPEGTRVTDTQYF,TGTGCCAGCAGCCCTGAAGGGACTAGAGTTACGGATACGCAGTATTTT
TRBJ2-6,TRBV7-2,NA,NA,CATHATGFNSGANVLTF,TGTGCCACCCACGCAACCGGATTTAACTCTGGGGCCAACGTCCTGACTTTC
TRBJ2-2,TRBV25-1,TRBD2,NA,CASLAAGGSGELFF,TGTGCCAGCTTGGCGGCGGGGGGGTCCGGGGAGCTGTTTTTT
TRBJ2-5,TRBV13,NA,NA,CASSGRGAEETQYF,TGTGCCAGCAGCGGCAGGGGGGCAGAAGAGACCCAGTACTTC
TRBJ2-7,TRBV13,NA,NA,CASSPGDQAYEQYF,TGTGCCAGCAGCCCAGGGGACCAAGCCTACGAGCAGTACTTC
TRBJ2-1,TRBV13,NA,NA,CASSFGGGRIAEQFF,TGTGCCAGCAGCTTTGGTGGGGGCCGGATCGCGGAGCAGTTCTTC
TRBJ1-5,TRBV19,NA,NA,CASSAIQGLGLQPQHF,TGTGCCAGTAGCGCAATACAGGGATTAGGGCTTCAGCCCCAGCATTTT
TRBJ2-3,TRBV27,NA,NA,CASSSDRTDTQYF,TGTGCCAGCAGTAGCGACAGAACAGATACGCAGTATTTT
TRBJ1-1,TRBV7-7,NA,NA,CASSLNSSGAANTEAFF,TGTGCCAGCAGCTTAAATTCCTCGGGGGCAGCGAACACTGAAGCTTTCTTT
TRBJ1-2,TRBV10-3,NA,NA,CAISASQESYGYTF,TGTGCCATCAGTGCATCCCAAGAGTCCTATGGCTACACCTTC
TRBJ2-1,TRBV13,NA,once,CASHGLYNEQFF,TGTGCCAGCCATGGACTATACAATGAGCAGTTCTTC
TRBJ1-1,TRBV7-8,NA,NA,CASSPTQGIETEAFF,TGTGCCAGCAGCCCTACTCAGGGAATAGAGACTGAAGCTTTCTTT
TRBJ1-5,TRBV4-3,NA,NA,CASSQDLSQPQHF,TGCGCCAGCAGCCAAGATCTCTCGCAGCCCCAGCATTTT
TRBJ2-7,TRBV7-2,NA,NA,CASSLEGDYEQYF,TGTGCCAGCAGCTTAGAGGGGGATTACGAGCAGTACTTC
TRBJ2-3,TRBV29-1,NA,NA,CSALKGDTQYF,TGCAGCGCACTCAAGGGAGATACGCAGTATTTT
TRBJ2-7,TRBV5-1,NA,NA,CASSLDGTDYEQYF,TGCGCCAGCAGCTTGGATGGGACTGACTACGAGCAGTACTTC
TRBJ2-2,TRBV28,NA,once,CASSLATGELFF,TGTGCCAGCAGTTTGGCCACCGGGGAGCTGTTTTTT
TRBJ1-2,TRBV2,NA,NA,CASRQGWDYGYTF,TGTGCCAGCAGACAGGGTTGGGACTATGGCTACACCTTC
TRBJ2-7,TRBV7-2,TRBD2,NA,CASSPSSGGLTYEQYF,TGTGCCAGCAGCCCGTCTAGCGGGGGGCTTACCTACGAGCAGTACTTC
TRBJ1-6,TRBV18,TRBD1,NA,CASSPSGQGRTYNSPLHF,TGTGCCAGCTCACCGTCGGGACAGGGGCGTACCTATAATTCACCCCTCCACTTT
TRBJ1-1,TRBV7-9,TRBD1,NA,CASSPGQGGTEAFF,TGTGCCAGCAGCCCCGGACAGGGTGGGACTGAAGCTTTCTTT
TRBJ2-3,TRBV5-1,NA,NA,CASSLELGDREYF,TGCGCCAGCAGCTTGGAGCTGGGAGATCGGGAGTATTTT
TRBJ2-1,TRBV11-2,NA,NA,CASSLGGEQFF,TGTGCCAGCAGCTTAGGGGGTGAGCAGTTCTTC